A selection of T cell receptor beta chains follows, all from one sample in a study of identical twins. TCRdb passed the 5' RACE reads through MiXCR, listing each CDR3 protein once. Among some 210,000 distinct CDR3 sequences listed, roughly 15% were seen once. These data were also reused for a study on T cells expressing NK-cell markers.

The sample consisted of CD8+ T cells sorted from blood. The receptors here all came from a woman aged 18 to 35 in good health. Each CDR3 is given with its conserved first and last residue. Each record gives: CDR3 protein, CDR3 DNA, CDR3 length, J gene, V gene, D gene, clone size. The D gene is left open where the match is weak. Some rows have no size entry. The others give once, few or many, or a class for an expanded clone.

CASSIDLRTGGIGELFF	TGTGCCAGTAGTATAGATCTCCGGACAGGGGGCATCGGGGAGCTGTTTTTT	17	TRBJ2-2	TRBV19	TRBD1	few
CSVEESGTSLNYEQYF	TGCAGCGTTGAAGAAAGTGGGACTAGCCTGAACTACGAGCAGTACTTC	16	TRBJ2-7	TRBV29-1	TRBD2	few
CASSFLVTEAFF	TGTGCCAGCAGTTTTCTGGTCACTGAAGCTTTCTTT	12	TRBJ1-1	TRBV12-3/TRBV12-4	-	-
CSSRTLSSYEQYF	TGCAGCTCTCGGACTCTGAGCTCCTACGAGCAGTACTTC	13	TRBJ2-7	TRBV29-1	-	few
CAISESENTDTQYF	TGTGCCATCAGTGAGAGCGAAAACACAGATACGCAGTATTTT	14	TRBJ2-3	TRBV10-3	-	-
CASSQTVKTTNEKLFF	TGTGCCAGCAGTCAAACGGTGAAGACAACTAATGAAAAACTGTTTTTT	16	TRBJ1-4	TRBV6-1	-	few
CASSYPTTYPRDEQFF	TGTGCCAGCAGTTACCCGACGACCTACCCTCGAGATGAGCAGTTCTTC	16	TRBJ2-1	TRBV6-2/TRBV6-3	-	few
CASKASAGGLYEQYF	TGTGCCAGCAAGGCCTCTGCGGGAGGCCTCTACGAGCAGTACTTC	15	TRBJ2-7	TRBV6-1	TRBD2	-
CSVVLGGNEQFF	TGCAGCGTTGTTCTGGGGGGCAATGAGCAGTTCTTC	12	TRBJ2-1	TRBV29-1	-	-
CSARDPAAGANVLTF	TGCAGTGCTAGAGATCCGGCTGCTGGGGCCAACGTCCTGACTTTC	15	TRBJ2-6	TRBV20-1	-	few
CASSARTGGDTGELFF	TGTGCCAGCAGCGCTCGGACAGGGGGAGACACCGGGGAGCTGTTTTTT	16	TRBJ2-2	TRBV9	TRBD1	-
CASLGLAPNEQYF	TGTGCCAGCTTGGGACTAGCGCCTAACGAGCAGTACTTC	13	TRBJ2-7	TRBV2	TRBD2	few
CSVFVSADEQYF	TGCAGCGTCTTTGTTAGCGCCGACGAGCAGTACTTC	12	TRBJ2-7	TRBV29-1	-	few